The 24 T cell receptor beta chains given below trace back to one sample, sequenced in a study of blood T cell repertoires in COVID-19. TCRdb keeps only in-frame clones here, not all; method: immunoSEQ multiplex PCR. In the table there are 200,000 to 300,000 clones, roughly 91% of which are singletons. The sequencing sample was made of peripheral blood. The receptor set was obtained from a man aged 25 to 45 with COVID-19, enrolled during active disease.

This clone was detected once. The chain couples TRBV6-4 to TRBJ2-2, with 7 positions matching TRBD2. This CDR3 is 14 amino acids long. J lost 5 bases, V lost 4 bases, and 4 bases had no gene match. CDR1 and CDR2 from the germline V gene are MRHNA and SNTAGT. Here the CDR3 DNA reads TGTGCCAGCAGTGCTAGCGGTCTTACCGGGGAGCTGTTTTTT. Amino acid sequence: CASSASGLTGELFF.

The CDR3 region is CAISESAGRASGDGYTF. CDR3 DNA sequence: TGTGCCATCAGTGAGTCTGCAGGGAGGGCGTCGGGAGATGGCTACACCTTC. The V gene is TRBV10-3, the J gene TRBJ1-2; D possibly corresponds to TRBD1 (5 bases). The V gene lost 0 bases and the J gene lost 6 bases, with 20 bases spanning the gap. Germline V gene lookup returns CDR1 ENHRY and CDR2 SYGVKD. This CDR3 contains 17 residues.

This chain connects TRBV11-2 to TRBJ2-1, with 9 positions matching TRBD2. CDR1 SGHAT and CDR2 FQNNGV come from the germline V gene. J lost 5 bases, V lost 5 bases, and 13 bases had no gene match. The CDR3 runs 17 residues. The CDR3 DNA is TGTGCCAGCAGCCACCCCCAGCTAGCGGGGCCACACAATGAGCAGTTCTTC. It yields the protein CASSHPQLAGPHNEQFF.

The rearrangement links TRBV14 to TRBJ1-4, with a possible D match to TRBD1 (5 bases). This CDR3 comprises 16 residues. The germline CDR1 and CDR2 sequences are SGHDN and FVKESK. The V end lost 2 bases, the J end lost 4 bases, and 14 bases lay between the germline ends. CDR3 sequence reads: CASSQLDGTLNEKLFF. CDR3 in DNA: TGTGCCAGCAGCCAACTAGACGGGACTCTTAATGAAAAACTGTTTTTT. Variable domain in full (rest from reference TRBV14 and TRBJ1-4): EAGVTQFPSHSVIEKGQTVTLRCDPISGHDNLYWYRRVMGKEIKFLLHFVKESKQDESGMPNNRFLAERTGGTYSTLKVQPAELEDSGVYFCASSQLDGTLNEKLFFGSGTQLSVL.

CDR3 residues: CASSFGAGGYTF. The DNA for the CDR3 is TGCGCCAGCAGCTTTGGGGCCGGTGGCTACACCTTC. The chain has TRBV5-1 and TRBJ1-2, with TRBD1 as a possible D gene (5 bases). The V end was cut by 2 bases, the J end by 7 bases, with 9 bases between. CDR1 SGHRS and CDR2 YFSETQ come from the germline V gene. The CDR3 extends over 12 amino acids.

The V and J genes are TRBV18 and TRBJ1-4; D gene ambiguous. This CDR3 comprises 14 residues. The V end lost 3 bases, the J end lost 6 bases, and 11 bases lay between the germline ends. Per the germline V gene, CDR1 is KGHSH and CDR2 is LQKENI. For the CDR3, the DNA is TGTGCCAGCTCACCTGTCGAGGGTTATGAAAAACTGTTTTTT. This encodes CASSPVEGYEKLFF.

The chain has TRBV27 and TRBJ2-6, with TRBD1 identical over 7 bases. There are 16 residues in the CDR3. The trim removed 0 bases at V and 6 bases at J, leaving 5 bases unmatched. Per germline, CDR1 MNHEY and CDR2 SMNVEV (reference sequence). CDR3 region: CASSLSGTAEANVLTF. The CDR3 DNA reads as TGTGCCAGCAGTTTATCGGGGACAGCGGAGGCCAACGTCCTGACTTTC. The full variable domain, with the rest looked up from reference TRBV27 and TRBJ2-6, is EAQVTQNPRYLITVTGKKLTVTCSQNMNHEYMSWYRQDPGLGLRQIYYSMNVEVTDKGDVPEGYKVSRKEKRNFPLILESPSPNQTSLYFCASSLSGTAEANVLTFGAGSRLTVL.

The V and J genes are TRBV5-5 and TRBJ1-2, with 7 bases fitting TRBD1. In germline, CDR1 is SGHKS, CDR2 YYEKEE (reference sequence). This CDR3 region has 15 residues. V lost 2 bases and J lost 8; bases outside the gene matches: 12. CDR3: CASSFRETGPRGYTF. The DNA for the CDR3 is TGTGCCAGCAGCTTTCGGGAGACAGGGCCTCGAGGCTACACCTTC.

The chain combines TRBV2 with TRBJ1-2, with a possible D match to TRBD1 (5 bases). The CDR3 sequence is 16 residues long. CDR1 and CDR2 from the germline V gene are SNHLY and FYNNEI. Trimming removed 5 bases at V and 4 bases at J, with 20 bases between. CDR3 nucleotide sequence: TGTGCCAGCAGTAGTTCAGGGCGATACGGGGGCTATGGCTACACCTTC. Protein sequence: CASSSSGRYGGYGYTF.

The DNA of the CDR3 is TGTGCCAGCAGCCCCTCAGGGGGCATCACCGGGGAGCTGTTTTTT. It translates to CASSPSGGITGELFF. This chain uses TRBV28 with TRBJ2-2, with TRBD1 matching 8 bases. V shed 6 bases, J shed 4 bases, and the junction held 7 bases outside the gene matches. Germline V gives CDR1 MDHEN, CDR2 SYDVKM. The CDR3 has 15 amino acids.

The genes are TRBV25-1 and TRBJ2-7; 7 bases are a match to TRBD1. Trimming at V came to 8 bases and at J to 3 bases, leaving 4 bases not matched to a gene. The CDR3 totals 12 residues. Germline V gene sequence: CDR1 MGHDK, CDR2 SYGVNS. CDR3 sequence (DNA): TGTGCCAGCGGCCGGGACAGCTACGAGCAGTACTTC. This codes for CASGRDSYEQYF.

The chain employs TRBV3-1 (or the pseudogene TRBV3-2) and TRBJ2-5; 10 bases match TRBD1. The CDR3 totals 21 residues. Germline loops: CDR1 LGHDT, CDR2 YNNKEL (reference sequence). The V gene end was trimmed by 3 bases and the J gene end by 4 bases; junction bases not matched to a gene: 23. CDR3 region: CASSQFGASGTGEFGGETQYF. The CDR3 DNA reads TGTGCCAGCAGCCAGTTTGGGGCAAGTGGGACAGGGGAGTTTGGAGGAGAGACCCAGTACTTC.

The gene calls are TRBV6-5 and TRBJ1-5; TRBD1 might be the D (5 bases). Between the trimmed V and J ends, which lost 2 bases and 5 bases, there was a span of 13 bases. The CDR3 covers 15 residues. CDR1 and CDR2 from the germline V gene are MNHEY and SVGAGI. For the CDR3, the DNA is TGTGCCAGCAGTTACACGTGGGGGGGAGATCAGCCCCAGCATTTT. This codes for CASSYTWGGDQPQHF.

The chain uses TRBV19 and TRBJ1-1; D is uncertain. The CDR3 consists of 11 residues. Between the trimmed V and J ends, which lost 7 bases and 5 bases, there was a span of 8 bases. Germline V gene data show CDR1 as LNHDA and CDR2 as SQIVND (reference sequence). In nucleotides, the CDR3 is TGTGCCAGTACTCTGAGTACTGAAGCTTTCTTT. Translating it yields CASTLSTEAFF.

The chain uses TRBV30 and TRBJ1-3, with a tentative D call TRBD1 (5 bases). Germline V gene lookup returns CDR1 GTSNPN and CDR2 SVGIG (reference sequence). This CDR3 region has 13 residues. The ends were cut back, 2 bases at V and 4 bases at J, with 9 bases in the middle. CDR3 amino acids: CAWSWSGGNTIYF. CDR3 DNA sequence: TGTGCCTGGAGTTGGTCAGGGGGAAACACCATATATTTT. The variable domain in full, completed from reference TRBV30 and TRBJ1-3, reads SQTIHQWPATLVQPVGSPLSLECTVEGTSNPNLYWYRQAAGRGLQLLFYSVGIGQISSEVPQNLSASRPQDRQFILSSKKLLLSDSGFYLCAWSWSGGNTIYFGEGSWLTVV.

The genes are TRBV6-5 and TRBJ1-4; TRBD1 is a possible D gene (6 bases). V lost 7 bases to trimming and J lost 12 bases, with 15 bases between them. Germline-derived CDR1 and CDR2 are MNHEY and SVGAGI. The CDR3 is 12 residues long. DNA for the CDR3: TGTGCCAGCACGGGGGGCGTGGTAGAACTGTTTTTT. Translated, it gives CASTGGVVELFF.

The J gene is TRBJ1-6, the V gene TRBV3-1 (or the pseudogene TRBV3-2), with 7 bases matching TRBD1. Trimming took 4 bases from V and 0 from J; bases not matched to a gene: 6. Germline loops: CDR1 LGHDT, CDR2 YNNKEL (reference sequence). The CDR3 is made up of 17 amino acids. CDR3 sequence (DNA): TGTGCCAGCAGCCCGCCCGGGACAGCCTCCTATAATTCACCCCTCCACTTT. The encoded protein is CASSPPGTASYNSPLHF.

The J gene is TRBJ2-3, the V gene TRBV9, with D maybe TRBD2 (6 bases). Germline V gene data show CDR1 as SGDLS and CDR2 as YYNGEE. Trimming pared 0 bases from V and 0 bases from J, leaving 11 bases between. This CDR3 spans 16 amino acids. CDR3 in amino acids: CASSVASGLSTDTQYF. DNA of the CDR3: TGTGCCAGCAGCGTAGCCAGCGGGCTTAGCACAGATACGCAGTATTTT. Filled out from reference TRBV9 and TRBJ2-3, the complete variable domain reads DSGVTQTPKHLITATGQRVTLRCSPRSGDLSVYWYQQSLDQGLQFLIQYYNGEERAKGNILERFSAQQFPDLHSELNLSSLELGDSALYFCASSVASGLSTDTQYFGPGTRLTVL.

The CDR3 sequence: CASSVGASDQETQYF. For the CDR3, the DNA is TGTGCCAGCAGCGTAGGGGCTAGCGACCAAGAGACCCAGTACTTC. The chain uses TRBV9 and TRBJ2-5, with D possibly being TRBD2 (6 bases). The CDR3 is 15 residues long. Germline V lookup: CDR1 SGDLS, CDR2 YYNGEE. V lost 0 bases, J lost 0 bases, and 9 bases lay in between.

The V gene is TRBV6-5, the J gene TRBJ2-7, with TRBD1 matching over 7 bases. Germline V gene data show CDR1 as MNHEY and CDR2 as SVGAGI. The CDR3 has 13 residues. The junction had 4 bases not matched to a gene; V was cut back by 5 bases and J by 3 bases. CDR3 protein: CASSRRDSYEQYF. CDR3 DNA: TGTGCCAGCAGTCGTCGGGACAGCTACGAGCAGTACTTC.

The V gene is TRBV15, the J gene TRBJ2-1, with 8 bases identical to TRBD1. This CDR3 is 14 amino acids long. CDR1 and CDR2 (germline): LNHNV, YYDKDF (reference sequence). V gave up 2 bases and J gave up 8 bases; unmatched junction bases: 5. The CDR3 nucleotides are TGTGCCACCAGCAGAAAGACAGGGGATTATGAGCAGTTCTTC. This sequence encodes CATSRKTGDYEQFF.

This clone has a single count. The rearrangement uses TRBV4-1 and TRBJ1-2; D possibly corresponds to TRBD1 (6 bases). Per the germline V gene, CDR1 is MGHRA and CDR2 is YSYEKL. The V end was cut by 2 bases, the J end by 7 bases, with 14 bases between. CDR3 size: 14 residues. The CDR3 DNA sequence: TGCGCCAGCAGCCAACGGGGGGCTATGCCTGGCTACACCTTC. The encoded protein is CASSQRGAMPGYTF.

This chain connects TRBV2 to TRBJ2-1; the match to TRBD2 covers 16 bases. This CDR3 contains 17 residues. V gave up 7 bases and J gave up 0 bases; unmatched junction bases: 3. Germline values: CDR1 SNHLY, CDR2 FYNNEI. CDR3 in amino acids: CASKGLAGGSSYNEQFF. The CDR3 DNA reads TGTGCCAGCAAGGGACTAGCGGGGGGGAGCTCCTACAATGAGCAGTTCTTC. Drawing the rest from reference TRBV2 and TRBJ2-1, the complete variable domain is EPEVTQTPSHQVTQMGQEVILRCVPISNHLYFYWYRQILGQKVEFLVSFYNNEISEKSEIFDDQFSVERPDGSNFTLKIRSTKLEDSAMYFCASKGLAGGSSYNEQFFGPGTRLTVL.

This clone appeared a few times. The junction departs from the called germline gene at one end, perhaps through a read error. This chain joins TRBV4-1 and TRBJ1-1, with 8 bases fitting TRBD1. There are 18 residues in the CDR3. CDR1 and CDR2 (germline): MGHRA, YSYEKL. The CDR3 is CASSQRQGRGGPNAEAFF. DNA of the CDR3: TGCGCCAGCAGCCAGCGACAGGGGCGCGGAGGCCCGAACGCTGAAGCTTTCTTT.